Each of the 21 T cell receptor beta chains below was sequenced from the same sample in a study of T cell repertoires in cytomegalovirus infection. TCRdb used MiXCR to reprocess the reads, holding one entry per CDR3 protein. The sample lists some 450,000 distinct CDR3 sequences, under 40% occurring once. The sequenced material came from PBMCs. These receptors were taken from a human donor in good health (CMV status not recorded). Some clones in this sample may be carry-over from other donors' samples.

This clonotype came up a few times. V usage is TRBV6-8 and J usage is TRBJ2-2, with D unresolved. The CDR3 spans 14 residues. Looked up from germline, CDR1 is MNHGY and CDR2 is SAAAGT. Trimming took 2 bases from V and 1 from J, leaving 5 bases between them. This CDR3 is CASSYDKNTGELFF. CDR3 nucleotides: TGTGCCAGCAGTTACGACAAGAACACCGGGGAGCTGTTTTTT.

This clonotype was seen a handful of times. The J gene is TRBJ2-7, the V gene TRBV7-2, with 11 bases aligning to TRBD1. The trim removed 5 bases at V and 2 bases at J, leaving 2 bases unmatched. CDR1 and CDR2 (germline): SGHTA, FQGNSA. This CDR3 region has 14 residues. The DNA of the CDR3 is TGTGCCAGCAGCGGGGACAGGGGGACCTACGAGCAGTACTTC. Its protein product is CASSGDRGTYEQYF.

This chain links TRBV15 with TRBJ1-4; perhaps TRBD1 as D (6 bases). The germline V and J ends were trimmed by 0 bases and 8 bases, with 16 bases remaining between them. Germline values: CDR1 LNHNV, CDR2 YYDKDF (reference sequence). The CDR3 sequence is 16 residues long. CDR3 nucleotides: TGTGCCACCAGCAGAGATCAGGGGCCTCGGGGCGAAAAACTGTTTTTT. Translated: CATSRDQGPRGEKLFF.

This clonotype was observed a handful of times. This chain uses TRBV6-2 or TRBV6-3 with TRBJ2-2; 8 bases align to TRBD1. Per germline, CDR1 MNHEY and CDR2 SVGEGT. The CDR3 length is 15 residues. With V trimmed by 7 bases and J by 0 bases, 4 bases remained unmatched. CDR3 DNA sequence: TGTGCCAGCACTCCGGACAGGGCGAACACCGGGGAGCTGTTTTTT. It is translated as CASTPDRANTGELFF.

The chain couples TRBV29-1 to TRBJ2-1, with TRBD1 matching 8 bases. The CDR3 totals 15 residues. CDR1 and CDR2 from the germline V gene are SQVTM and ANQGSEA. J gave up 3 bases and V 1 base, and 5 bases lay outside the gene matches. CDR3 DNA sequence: TGCAGCGTTGAAGTTTCACAGGGGGTCTACAATGAGCAGTTCTTC. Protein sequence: CSVEVSQGVYNEQFF.

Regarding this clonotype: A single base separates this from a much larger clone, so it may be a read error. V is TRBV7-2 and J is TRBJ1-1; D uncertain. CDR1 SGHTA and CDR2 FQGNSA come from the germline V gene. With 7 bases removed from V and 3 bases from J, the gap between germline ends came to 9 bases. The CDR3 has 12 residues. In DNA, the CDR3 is TGTGCCAGCACAGAGGAATACACTGAAGCTTTCTTT. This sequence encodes CASTEEYTEAFF.

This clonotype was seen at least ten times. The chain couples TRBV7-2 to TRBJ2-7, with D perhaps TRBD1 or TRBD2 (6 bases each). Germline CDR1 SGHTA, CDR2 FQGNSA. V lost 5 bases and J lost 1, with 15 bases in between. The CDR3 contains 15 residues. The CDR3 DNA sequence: TGTGCCAGCAGCGGACGCGGGACACCATCCTACGAGCAGTACTTC. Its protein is CASSGRGTPSYEQYF.

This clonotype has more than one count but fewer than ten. The DNA for the CDR3 is TGCAGTGCTCGACAGGGGTCTAATGAAAAACTGTTTTTT. Translation: CSARQGSNEKLFF. The chain couples TRBV20-1 to TRBJ1-4, with 8 positions matching TRBD1. J lost 3 bases, V lost 5 bases, and 2 bases had no gene match. Germline CDR1 and CDR2: DFQATT and SNEGSKA (reference sequence). The CDR3 is 13 residues long.

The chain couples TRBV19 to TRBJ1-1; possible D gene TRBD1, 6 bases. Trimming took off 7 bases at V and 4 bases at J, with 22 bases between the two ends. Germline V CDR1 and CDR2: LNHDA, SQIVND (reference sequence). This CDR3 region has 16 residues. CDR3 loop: CASINRLGLGATEAFF. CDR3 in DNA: TGTGCCAGTATAAACCGGCTCGGCCTGGGGGCCACTGAAGCTTTCTTT.

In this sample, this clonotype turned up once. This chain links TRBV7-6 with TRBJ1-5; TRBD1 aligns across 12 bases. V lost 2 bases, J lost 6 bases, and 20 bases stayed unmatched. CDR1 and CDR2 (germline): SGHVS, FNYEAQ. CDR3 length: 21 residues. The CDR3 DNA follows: TGTGCCAGCAGCTTATCAGTCTGTGCCGGGACAGGGGGCGCCGACGGTCAGCCCCAGCATTTT. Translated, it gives CASSLSVCAGTGGADGQPQHF.

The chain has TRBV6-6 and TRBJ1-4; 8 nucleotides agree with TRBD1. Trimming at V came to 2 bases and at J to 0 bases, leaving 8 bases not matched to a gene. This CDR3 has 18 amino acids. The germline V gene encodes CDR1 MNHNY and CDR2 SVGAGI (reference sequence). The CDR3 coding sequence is TGTGCCAGCAGTTACGGACAGGGAAACGTTGCAACTAATGAAAAACTGTTTTTT. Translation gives CASSYGQGNVATNEKLFF.

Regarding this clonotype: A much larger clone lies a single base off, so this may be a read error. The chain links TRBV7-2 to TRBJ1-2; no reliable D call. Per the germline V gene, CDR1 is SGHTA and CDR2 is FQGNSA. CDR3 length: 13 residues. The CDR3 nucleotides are TGTGCCAGGAGCTTAAAGAGAAACTATGGCTACACCTTC. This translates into CARSLKRNYGYTF.

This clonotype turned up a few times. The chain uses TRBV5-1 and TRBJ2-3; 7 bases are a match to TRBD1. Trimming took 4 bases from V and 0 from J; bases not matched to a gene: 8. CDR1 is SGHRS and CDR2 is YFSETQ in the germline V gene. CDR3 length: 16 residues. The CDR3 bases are TGCGCCAGCAGCCCCGGGACAGCAAAAAGCACAGATACGCAGTATTTT. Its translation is CASSPGTAKSTDTQYF. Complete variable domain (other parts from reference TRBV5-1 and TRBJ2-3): KAGVTQTPRYLIKTRGQQVTLSCSPISGHRSVSWYQQTPGQGLQFLFEYFSETQRNKGNFPGRFSGRQFSNSRSEMNVSTLELGDSALYLCASSPGTAKSTDTQYFGPGTRLTVL.

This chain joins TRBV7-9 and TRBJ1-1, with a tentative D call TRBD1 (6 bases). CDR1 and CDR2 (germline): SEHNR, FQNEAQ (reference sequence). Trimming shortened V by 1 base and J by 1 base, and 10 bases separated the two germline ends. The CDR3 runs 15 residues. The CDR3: CASSLGPGANTEAFF. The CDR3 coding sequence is TGTGCCAGCAGCTTAGGTCCAGGGGCGAACACTGAAGCTTTCTTT.

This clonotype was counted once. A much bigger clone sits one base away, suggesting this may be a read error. DNA of the CDR3: TGTTCCAGCAGTACCCGACTAGCGGAGGAAGAGACCCAGTACTTC. Translated, it gives CSSSTRLAEEETQYF. V gene TRBV7-4 combines with J gene TRBJ2-5; 9 bases align to TRBD2. The CDR3 spans 15 residues. In germline, CDR1 is SGHVT, CDR2 SQSDAQ.

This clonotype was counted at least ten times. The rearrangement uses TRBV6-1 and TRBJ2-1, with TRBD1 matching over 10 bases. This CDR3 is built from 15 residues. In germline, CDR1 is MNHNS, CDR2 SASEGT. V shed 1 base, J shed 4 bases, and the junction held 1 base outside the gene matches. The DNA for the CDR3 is TGTGCCAGCAGTGAAGAGGGACAGGGGTACAATGAGCAGTTCTTC. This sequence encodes CASSEEGQGYNEQFF.

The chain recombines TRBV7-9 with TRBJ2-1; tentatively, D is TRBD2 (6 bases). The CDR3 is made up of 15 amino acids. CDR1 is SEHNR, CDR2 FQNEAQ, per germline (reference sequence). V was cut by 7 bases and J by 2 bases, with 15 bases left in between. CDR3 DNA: TGTGCCAGCAACTCCCCGGGACTCCCCTACAATGAGCAGTTCTTC. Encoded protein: CASNSPGLPYNEQFF.

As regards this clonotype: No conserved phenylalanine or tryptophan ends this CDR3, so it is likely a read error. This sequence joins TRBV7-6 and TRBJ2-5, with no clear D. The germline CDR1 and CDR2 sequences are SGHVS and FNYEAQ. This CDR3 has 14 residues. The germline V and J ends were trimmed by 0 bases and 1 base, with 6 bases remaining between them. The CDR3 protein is CASSLAGSQETQYL. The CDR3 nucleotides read TGTGCCAGCAGCTTAGCAGGGTCCCAAGAGACCCAGTACTTA.

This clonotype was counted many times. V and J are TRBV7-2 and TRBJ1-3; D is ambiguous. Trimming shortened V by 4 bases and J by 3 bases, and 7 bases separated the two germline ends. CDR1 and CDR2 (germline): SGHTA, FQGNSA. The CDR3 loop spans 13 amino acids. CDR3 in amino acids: CASSSDRGNTIYF. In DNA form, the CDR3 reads TGTGCCAGCAGCTCTGACCGTGGAAACACCATATATTTT.

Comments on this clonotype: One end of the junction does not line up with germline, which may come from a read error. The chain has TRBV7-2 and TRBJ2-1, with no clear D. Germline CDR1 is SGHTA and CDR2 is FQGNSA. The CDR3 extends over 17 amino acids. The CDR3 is CARSLGRAVGRYNEQFF. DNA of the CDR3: TGTGCCAGAAGCTTAGGTCGGGCGGTGGGCCGTTACAATGAGCAGTTCTTC. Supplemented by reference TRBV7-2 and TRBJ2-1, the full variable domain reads GAGVSQSPSNKVTEKGKDVELRCDPISGHTALYWYRQSLGQGLEFLIYFQGNSAPDKSGLPSDRFSAERTGGSVSTLTIQRTQQEDSAVYLCARSLGRAVGRYNEQFFGPGTRLTVL.

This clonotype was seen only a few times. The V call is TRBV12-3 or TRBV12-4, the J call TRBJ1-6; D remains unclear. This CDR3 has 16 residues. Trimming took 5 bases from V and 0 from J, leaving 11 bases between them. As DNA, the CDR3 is TGTGCCAGCAGTCGCCGATCCAGCTCCTATAATTCACCCCTCCACTTT. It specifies CASSRRSSSYNSPLHF.